Listed below are T cell receptor beta chains from one sample, sequenced in a study of brain metastases from non-small cell lung cancer. Repertoires were generated with immunoSEQ multiplex PCR, while TCRdb's copy carries only in-frame clones and drops some. The sample records roughly 14,000 clones, about 83% being singletons. Sequenced input: primary lung tumor tissue. Receptor source: a donor older than 35 with non-small cell lung cancer. The CDR3 runs from the conserved cysteine through the conserved F or W. D genes are given only for firm matches. Expanded clones are given a class, and other clones once, few, many or no size at all.

cdr3_length	d_call	clone_size	v_call	j_call	cdr3_nt	cdr3_aa
14	TRBD1	.	TRBV19	TRBJ1-2	TGTGCCAGTAGTACCAGGACAGGAGGGAATGGCTACACCTTC	CASSTRTGGNGYTF
15	.	.	TRBV7-2	TRBJ2-1	TGTGCCAGCAGCTTAGTGGGTAACACCTACAATGAGCAGTTCTTC	CASSLVGNTYNEQFF
12	.	.	TRBV30	TRBJ2-1	TGTGCCTGCCCGACTTTAAGGGGTGAGCAGTTCTTC	CACPTLRGEQFF
12	.	.	TRBV6-5	TRBJ2-7	TGTGCCAGCAGTTACGACTCCATCGAGCAGTACTTC	CASSYDSIEQYF
14	.	.	TRBV5-4	TRBJ1-6	TGTGCCAGCAGCTTCGGCGCTGATAATTCACCCCTCCACTTT	CASSFGADNSPLHF
14	.	.	TRBV2	TRBJ1-2	TGTGCCAGCACCCAAGGACCGTGGATGCGAGGCTACACCTTC	CASTQGPWMRGYTF
17	TRBD2	.	TRBV4-1	TRBJ2-3	TGCGCCAGCAGCCAAGGAAATAGCGGGGGGGGAACAGATACGCAGTATTTT	CASSQGNSGGGTDTQYF
15	TRBD1	.	TRBV5-1	TRBJ2-2	TGCGCCAGCAGCCCCGGACAGGGAAGGACCGGGGAGCTGTTTTTT	CASSPGQGRTGELFF
14	.	.	TRBV18	TRBJ1-3	TGTGCCAGCTCACCACAGGGATCTGGAAACACCATATATTTT	CASSPQGSGNTIYF
12	.	.	TRBV7-9	TRBJ1-4	TGTGCCAGCAGCCCCCTTCTTGGAAAACTGTTTTTT	CASSPLLGKLFF
13	.	.	TRBV6-5	TRBJ1-3	TGTGCCAGCAGTTACTTCTCTGGAAACACCATATATTTT	CASSYFSGNTIYF
14	.	.	TRBV7-6	TRBJ1-4	TGTGCCAGCAGCTATCAGGGAACGGGGGAAAAACTGTTTTTT	CASSYQGTGEKLFF
13	.	once	TRBV30	TRBJ1-2	TGTGCCTGGAGTGTCAGGGGCGGCTATGGCTACACCTTC	CAWSVRGGYGYTF
15	.	.	TRBV9	TRBJ2-3	TGTGCCAGCAGTGGCGGGACAACTAGCACAGATACGCAGTATTTT	CASSGGTTSTDTQYF
16	TRBD1	.	TRBV3-1/TRBV3-2	TRBJ1-1	TGTGCCAGCAGCCAAGAGATTGGGACAGGGAGGTTAGGAGCTTTCTTT	CASSQEIGTGRLGAFF
14	.	.	TRBV30	TRBJ1-2	TGTGCCTGGGGTCTACGGGGACTCGGCTATGGCTACACCTTC	CAWGLRGLGYGYTF
13	.	.	TRBV12-1	TRBJ1-1	TGTGCCAGCAGACGCACTGAATGCGATGAAGCTTTCTTT	CASRRTECDEAFF
13	.	.	TRBV12-1	TRBJ1-2	TGTGCCAGCAGCTTTGAAGGGTATAATGGCTACACCTTC	CASSFEGYNGYTF
13	.	.	TRBV12-3/TRBV12-4	TRBJ1-1	TGTGCCAGCAGTTTTTCAGGGGACACTGAAGCTTTCTTT	CASSFSGDTEAFF
18	TRBD1	few	TRBV10-3	TRBJ1-2	TGTGCCATCAGTGAGTATGTTGACAGGGGCCCTCTCGCTGGCGGCTACACCTTC	CAISEYVDRGPLAGGYTF
15	TRBD1	.	TRBV4-3	TRBJ1-1	TGCGCCAGCAGTCCCGGACAGGGCTACGACACTGAAGCTTTCTTT	CASSPGQGYDTEAFF
15	TRBD2	.	TRBV3-1/TRBV3-2	TRBJ2-5	TGTGCCAGCAGCCAACTAGCGGGGAGCCAAGAGACCCAGTACTTC	CASSQLAGSQETQYF
15	.	.	TRBV6-2/TRBV6-3	TRBJ1-1	TGTGCCAGCACCCCACCAGGGCGGGTAGGAACTGAAGCTTTCTTT	CASTPPGRVGTEAFF
16	TRBD1	.	TRBV24-1	TRBJ2-2	TGTGCCACCGCCCCAAGGGACAGGCTAAACACCGGGGAGCTGTTTTTT	CATAPRDRLNTGELFF
15	.	.	TRBV6-5	TRBJ2-7	TGTGCCAGCAGATCTACAGGGAGGGGACAATACGAGCAGTACTTC	CASRSTGRGQYEQYF
15	.	.	TRBV7-9	TRBJ2-6	TGTGCCAGCAGCTTCACGGGAAGTGGGGCCAACGTCCTGACTTTC	CASSFTGSGANVLTF
16	TRBD1	.	TRBV6-5	TRBJ2-3	TGTGCCAGCAGTTACTCCTCAGGGGGCGAGACAGATACGCAGTATTTT	CASSYSSGGETDTQYF
17	.	.	TRBV10-2	TRBJ2-5	TGCGCCAGCAAGGATAGGTCTCTGGGGGGTCGACAAGAGACCCAGTACTTC	CASKDRSLGGRQETQYF
17	TRBD2	.	TRBV6-1	TRBJ2-1	TGTGCCAGCAGTGAAGGGGCGGGGGGTCTCCCCTACAATGAGCAGTTCTTC	CASSEGAGGLPYNEQFF
13	TRBD1	.	TRBV6-5	TRBJ1-1	TGTGCCAGCAGTTACTCCGCTGGACAGGGGAGATTCTTT	CASSYSAGQGRFF
14	TRBD2	.	TRBV5-1	TRBJ2-3	TGCGCCAGCAGCTCTAGCGGGGGAGCGGATACGCAGTATTTT	CASSSSGGADTQYF
16	.	.	TRBV21-1	TRBJ2-1	TGTGCCAGCAGCAAAGCTGGCAAACCCTCCTACAATGAGCAGTTCTTC	CASSKAGKPSYNEQFF
14	.	.	TRBV19	TRBJ1-6	TGTGCCAGTAGTACCGGGACCCACGCTTTCGCCCTCCACTTT	CASSTGTHAFALHF
15	.	.	TRBV19	TRBJ2-3	TGTGCCAGTAGTATCCCCGGCGGAATAGCAGATACGCAGTATTTT	CASSIPGGIADTQYF
14	.	.	TRBV5-8	TRBJ1-2	TGTGCCAGCAGCTCCGGGACCAGAACCGGTGGCTACACCTTC	CASSSGTRTGGYTF
15	.	few	TRBV9	TRBJ2-1	TGTGCCAGCAGCCCCAGGGTTAGCTCCTACAATGAGCAGTTCTTC	CASSPRVSSYNEQFF
14	.	.	TRBV3-1/TRBV3-2	TRBJ1-2	TGTGCCAGCAGCCAGAGGGCCGAAACCTATGGCTACACCTTC	CASSQRAETYGYTF
16	.	.	TRBV18	TRBJ2-1	TGTGCCAGCACCCGGGAGGGACAGGGAAGGAAAAATGAGCAGTTCTTC	CASTREGQGRKNEQFF
14	.	.	TRBV6-5	TRBJ1-4	TGTGCCAGCAGTTACGGCAAGCGGAATGAAAAACTGTTTTTT	CASSYGKRNEKLFF
14	TRBD1	.	TRBV5-6	TRBJ1-1	TGTGCCAGCAGCTTGGCAGGGGGGGACACTGAAGCTTTCTTT	CASSLAGGDTEAFF
14	TRBD2	.	TRBV5-8	TRBJ2-5	TGTGCCAGCAGCTGGGGACTACTTCAAGAGACCCAGTACTTC	CASSWGLLQETQYF
15	.	.	TRBV7-2	TRBJ1-5	TGTGCCAGCAGCTTATCTCAGGCCGATAATCAGCCCCAGCATTTT	CASSLSQADNQPQHF
16	TRBD2	.	TRBV7-2	TRBJ2-7	TGTGCCAGCAGCTTAGGACTAGCGGGGGTTCCCTACGAGCAGTACTTC	CASSLGLAGVPYEQYF
14	.	few	TRBV19	TRBJ1-2	TGTGCCAGTAGTCCGCAGCTGGGACGGGGTGGCTACACCTTC	CASSPQLGRGGYTF
12	.	.	TRBV9	TRBJ2-3	TGTGCCAGCAGCTTCCGCACAGATACGCAGTATTTT	CASSFRTDTQYF
13	TRBD1	.	TRBV5-4	TRBJ1-1	TGTGCCAGCAGCTTCGGGGGACAGTCAGTAGCTTTCTTT	CASSFGGQSVAFF
13	.	.	TRBV12-3/TRBV12-4	TRBJ1-2	TGTGCCAGCAGTTCAGGGTTTCGGAATGGCTACACCTTC	CASSSGFRNGYTF
13	TRBD1	.	TRBV19	TRBJ1-3	TGTGCCAGTAACCAGGGGGAAGCAAACACCATATATTTT	CASNQGEANTIYF
13	.	once	TRBV11-3	TRBJ2-2	TGTGCCAGCAGCTTAGGGGGCACCGGGGAGCTGTTTTTT	CASSLGGTGELFF
13	TRBD2	.	TRBV12-3/TRBV12-4	TRBJ2-3	TGTGCCAGCAGCCTTACTAGCGGGGGCTCGCAGTATTTT	CASSLTSGGSQYF